This entry lists 21 T cell receptor beta chains sequenced from one sample in a study of blood T cells in healthy people across ages. A second about 7 to 12 cycle PCR used barcoded and J-beta primers. TCRdb fed the 5' RACE reads into MiXCR, producing one record per CDR3 protein. The sample lists hundreds of thousands of distinct CDR3 sequences, roughly 44% seen once, with about 21% in the top ten. What was sequenced was blood. Receptors originate from a man aged 60-69 years in good health.

J is TRBJ1-6 and V is TRBV5-1; D uncertain. Trimming cost V 5 bases and J 5 bases, with 8 bases left between them. The germline V gene encodes CDR1 SGHRS and CDR2 YFSETQ. The CDR3 consists of 13 residues. This chain's CDR3 is CASREWNNSPLHF. The CDR3 DNA reads TGCGCCAGCAGGGAGTGGAATAATTCACCCCTCCACTTT.

The CDR3 region is CASSELYRTGNSPLHF. CDR3 bases: TGTGCCAGCAGTGAACTTTACAGGACGGGTAATTCACCCCTCCACTTT. The J gene is TRBJ1-6, the V gene TRBV6-1, with TRBD1 as a possible D gene (5 bases). Germline CDR1 is MNHNS and CDR2 is SASEGT. The CDR3 totals 16 residues. Trimming took 2 bases from V and 6 from J, leaving 14 bases between them.

The sample holds a few counts of this clonotype. J is TRBJ1-2 and V is TRBV5-6, with 8 nucleotides matching TRBD1. Germline V gene data show CDR1 as SGHDT and CDR2 as YYEEEE. V trimming: 4 bases; J trimming: 0 bases; junction bases outside the gene matches: 8. CDR3 length: 16 amino acids. Here the CDR3 DNA reads TGTGCCAGCAGCACCTACGGACAGGGCCCTAACTATGGCTACACCTTC. Amino acids: CASSTYGQGPNYGYTF. Drawing the rest from reference TRBV5-6 and TRBJ1-2, the complete variable domain is DAGVTQSPTHLIKTRGQQVTLRCSPKSGHDTVSWYQQALGQGPQFIFQYYEEEERQRGNFPDRFSGHQFPNYSSELNVNALLLGDSALYLCASSTYGQGPNYGYTFGSGTRLTVV.

J is TRBJ2-5 and V is TRBV10-3; 7 bases are shared with TRBD2. The CDR3 runs to 15 residues. From germline, CDR1 is ENHRY and CDR2 SYGVKD. The V and J ends lost 0 bases and 2 bases, in that order; junction bases with no gene match: 3. CDR3 residues: CAISESTSDQETQYF. CDR3 bases: TGTGCCATCAGTGAGTCTACTAGCGATCAAGAGACCCAGTACTTC.

A few counts support this clonotype. J is TRBJ2-5 and V is TRBV7-2; the match to TRBD1 covers 11 bases. This CDR3 is built from 15 residues. CDR1 is SGHTA and CDR2 is FQGNSA in the germline V gene. The V and J ends lost 6 bases and 5 bases, in that order; junction bases with no gene match: 8. CDR3 loop: CASRQGQGASETQYF. The DNA of the CDR3 is TGTGCCAGCAGACAAGGACAGGGGGCGTCGGAGACCCAGTACTTC.

This sequence joins TRBV2 and TRBJ1-2, with D perhaps matching TRBD1 (6 bases). The CDR3 runs to 15 residues. Germline V lookup: CDR1 SNHLY, CDR2 FYNNEI. Trimming removed 6 bases at V and 6 bases at J, with 20 bases between. Here the CDR3 DNA reads TGTGCCAGCAGCCTAACAGGGCCCGGCGAGCATGGCTACACCTTC. Translated, it gives CASSLTGPGEHGYTF.

This clonotype was observed a handful of times. The J gene is TRBJ2-7, the V gene TRBV3-1; 8 bases fit TRBD1. Germline lookup yields CDR1 LGHDT and CDR2 YNNKEL (reference sequence). The J segment lost 1 base and the V segment lost 3 bases, leaving 5 bases of the junction unmatched. This CDR3 has 15 residues. CDR3 residues: CASSQEQGESYEQYF. As DNA, the CDR3 is TGTGCCAGCAGCCAGGAACAGGGGGAATCCTACGAGCAGTACTTC.

The chain recombines TRBV6-5 with TRBJ2-7; D call uncertain. CDR1 is MNHEY, CDR2 SVGAGI, per germline. This CDR3 has 14 residues. Trimming stripped 0 bases from V and 5 bases from J, with 11 bases between. CDR3 amino acids: CASSYSRWTNEQYF. For the CDR3, the DNA is TGTGCCAGCAGTTACTCGCGATGGACGAACGAGCAGTACTTC.

The chain employs TRBV10-3 and TRBJ2-1; D is uncertain. Per germline, CDR1 ENHRY and CDR2 SYGVKD. This CDR3 is 14 amino acids long. Trimming took off 0 bases at V and 7 bases at J, with 10 bases between the two ends. DNA for the CDR3: TGTGCCATCAGTGAGTCGCAAGCGCAAAATGAGCAGTTCTTC. Protein sequence: CAISESQAQNEQFF.

The rearrangement joins TRBV12-3 or TRBV12-4 to TRBJ2-1; D not resolved. Trimming shortened V by 8 bases and J by 6 bases, and 11 bases separated the two germline ends. The CDR3 has 12 residues. The CDR3 is CASGYGPNEQFF. Here the CDR3 DNA reads TGTGCCAGCGGTTACGGCCCCAATGAGCAGTTCTTC.

This rearrangement joins TRBV7-8 to TRBJ1-1; D uncertain. The length of the CDR3 is 15 residues. CDR1 and CDR2 (germline): SGHVS, FQNEAQ. The V end lost 5 bases, the J end lost 1 base, and 14 bases lay between the germline ends. CDR3 residues: CASSDLRRGNTEAFF. The DNA for the CDR3 is TGTGCCAGCAGCGACCTTAGGCGAGGGAACACTGAAGCTTTCTTT. The full variable domain, with the rest looked up from reference TRBV7-8 and TRBJ1-1, is GAGVSQSPRYKVAKRGQDVALRCDPISGHVSLFWYQQALGQGPEFLTYFQNEAQLDKSGLPSDRFFAERPEGSVSTLKIQRTQQEDSAVYLCASSDLRRGNTEAFFGQGTRLTVV.

This sequence joins TRBV2 and TRBJ1-2; weak D call: TRBD1 (6 bases). The CDR3 has 13 residues. Germline CDR1 is SNHLY and CDR2 is FYNNEI. V lost 4 bases and J 8 bases, leaving 14 bases between the germline ends. The CDR3 is CASSGDTLGGYTF. CDR3 coding DNA: TGTGCCAGCAGTGGGGACACTCTCGGGGGCTACACCTTC.

The chain recombines TRBV20-1 with TRBJ2-1; 9 bases match TRBD1. V lost 0 bases, J lost 10 bases, and 7 bases stayed unmatched. The CDR3 extends over 14 amino acids. Germline CDR1 reads DFQATT; CDR2 reads SNEGSKA (reference sequence). This chain's CDR3 is CSARDRRQGDEQFF. The CDR3 region has the DNA TGCAGTGCTAGAGATCGACGACAGGGGGACGAGCAGTTCTTC.

The chain employs TRBV12-5 and TRBJ2-1; the D is unclear. CDR1 is LGHNT, CDR2 FRNRAP, per germline. The V gene lost 4 bases and the J gene lost 8 bases, with 9 bases spanning the gap. This CDR3 has 12 amino acids. CDR3 DNA: TGTGCTAGTGGTTCAGGACGGGATGAGCAGTTCTTC. Translated, it gives CASGSGRDEQFF.

This clonotype turned up a few times. The rearrangement joins TRBV27 to TRBJ1-1; TRBD1 might be the D (6 bases). Per the germline V gene, CDR1 is MNHEY and CDR2 is SMNVEV (reference sequence). The CDR3 runs 18 residues. Trimming removed 8 bases from V and 3 bases from J, with 28 bases in between. CDR3 sequence: CASYPVRWGHKTDTEAFF. CDR3 sequence (DNA): TGTGCCAGCTACCCCGTCCGGTGGGGGCATAAGACGGACACTGAAGCTTTCTTT.

The V gene is TRBV6-4, the J gene TRBJ1-2; D is ambiguous. Germline CDR1 reads MRHNA; CDR2 reads SNTAGT. This CDR3 region has 14 residues. With 7 bases removed from V and 4 bases from J, the gap between germline ends came to 16 bases. The CDR3 coding sequence is TGTGCCAGCACCCCAGAGGCAGGAAGCTATGGCTACACCTTC. Translating gives CASTPEAGSYGYTF.

This clonotype has a count of ten or more. The rearrangement links TRBV20-1 to TRBJ1-4; D remains unclear. V shed 5 bases and J shed 7 bases, with 14 bases lying between them. Germline assignment: CDR1 DFQATT and CDR2 SNEGSKA (reference sequence). The CDR3 is 13 residues long. The CDR3 protein is CSAPSTPSEKLFF. The CDR3 coding sequence is TGCAGTGCTCCCAGTACCCCGAGTGAAAAACTGTTTTTT.

The chain joins TRBV7-2 to TRBJ1-5; TRBD1 might be the D (6 bases). Germline loops: CDR1 SGHTA, CDR2 FQGNSA. There are 14 residues in the CDR3. V lost 5 bases, J lost 4 bases, and 12 bases lay in between. CDR3 sequence: CASSPQGLNQPQHF. The CDR3 DNA is TGTGCCAGCAGCCCCCAGGGGTTAAATCAGCCCCAGCATTTT.

This chain uses TRBV28 with TRBJ2-1; D gene uncertain. The CDR3 covers 13 residues. Germline values: CDR1 MDHEN, CDR2 SYDVKM. V was clipped by 5 bases and J by 4 bases, with 9 bases between them. CDR3 nucleotides: TGTGCCAGCAGTCCAGTTGGTTACAATGAGCAGTTCTTC. It is translated as CASSPVGYNEQFF.

The rearrangement uses TRBV6-1 and TRBJ1-5; D is possibly TRBD1 (5 bases). V shed 0 bases and J shed 0 bases, with 12 bases lying between them. CDR1 is MNHNS, CDR2 SASEGT, per germline. This CDR3 spans 17 amino acids. The CDR3 loop is CASSEAAGWYSNQPQHF. CDR3 coding DNA: TGTGCCAGCAGTGAAGCCGCAGGGTGGTATAGCAATCAGCCCCAGCATTTT.

Comments on this clonotype: A read error may explain this, as a much larger clone is one base away. V gene TRBV2 combines with J gene TRBJ2-5; D is ambiguous. The DNA end is a closer match to TRBJ2-1, so the J assignment may be wrong. Germline loops: CDR1 SNHLY, CDR2 FYNNEI. This CDR3 has 11 residues. The CDR3 bases are TGTGCCAGCAGTGCGGAAGAGACCCAGTTCTTC. Translating gives CASSAEETQFF.